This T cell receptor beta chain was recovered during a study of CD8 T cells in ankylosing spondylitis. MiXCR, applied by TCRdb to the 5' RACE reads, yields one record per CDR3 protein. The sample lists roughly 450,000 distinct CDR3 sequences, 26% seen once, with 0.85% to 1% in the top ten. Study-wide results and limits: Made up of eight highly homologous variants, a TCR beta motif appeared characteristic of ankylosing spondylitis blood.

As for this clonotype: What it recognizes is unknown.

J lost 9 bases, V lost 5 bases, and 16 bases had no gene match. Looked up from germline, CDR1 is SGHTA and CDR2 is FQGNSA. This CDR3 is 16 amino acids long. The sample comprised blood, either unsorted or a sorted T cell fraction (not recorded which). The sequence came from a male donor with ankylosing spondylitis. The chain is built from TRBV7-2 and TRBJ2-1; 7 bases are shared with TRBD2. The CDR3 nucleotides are TGTGCCAGCAGCCTGACCCGGGGGGAGGGCCAAGGTGAGCAGTTCTTC. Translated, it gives CASSLTRGEGQGEQFF.